Listed below are T cell receptor beta chains from one sample, sequenced in a study of beta chain features in type 1 diabetes. Sequencing was performed with immunoSEQ multiplex PCR; in TCRdb, only in-frame clones are kept and a portion is missing. The table includes hundreds of thousands of clones, around 12% detected once. The specimen was naive CD4+ T cells from blood. These receptors originate from a young man in good health. Each CDR3 is given with its conserved first and last residue. D genes are given only for firm matches. Expanded clones are given a class, and other clones once, few, many or no size at all.

few	TRBV4-3	TRBJ2-1	.	18	TGCGCCAGCAGCCAAGGGGCTTCCGGGACTGTCCTGTACAATGAGCAGTTCTTC	CASSQGASGTVLYNEQFF
.	TRBV30	TRBJ2-7	TRBD2	12	TGTGCCTGGACTAGCGGCTCCTACGAGCAGTACTTC	CAWTSGSYEQYF
few	TRBV23-1	TRBJ1-1	.	14	TGCGCCAGCAGTCAATGGCGGGGGCTTTCTGAAGCTTTCTTT	CASSQWRGLSEAFF
.	TRBV4-3	TRBJ1-2	.	13	TGCGCCAGCAGCCCGCAAGGGGGGGCTGGCTACACCTTC	CASSPQGGAGYTF
few	TRBV11-3	TRBJ2-5	TRBD1	13	TGTGCCAGCAGCCGGACAGGGACAGAGACCCAGTACTTC	CASSRTGTETQYF
few	TRBV13	TRBJ2-7	.	14	TGTGCCAGCAGCTTAGTTGGCAGATCCTACGAGCAGTACTTC	CASSLVGRSYEQYF
.	TRBV15	TRBJ1-2	.	15	TGTGCCACCAGCAGAGATAAGGGACTTGGCTATGGCTACACCTTC	CATSRDKGLGYGYTF
.	TRBV6-6	TRBJ2-3	.	13	TGTGCCAGCAGCTCTCTTTCGACAGATACGCAGTATTTT	CASSSLSTDTQYF
few	TRBV7-8	TRBJ1-1	TRBD1	14	TGTGCCAGCAGCCTCGGACAGGGGAACACTGAAGCTTTCTTT	CASSLGQGNTEAFF
.	TRBV30	TRBJ2-7	TRBD1	12	TGTGCCTGGGGACAGGGGGCGAGCGAGCAGTACTTC	CAWGQGASEQYF
few	TRBV9	TRBJ2-3	.	13	TGTGCCAGCAGCGTCCGAGGGAGGGATACGCAGTATTTT	CASSVRGRDTQYF
few	TRBV30	TRBJ2-7	.	15	TGTGCCTGGAGTATCCGGTTGAGGGTGCCCTACGAGCAGTACTTC	CAWSIRLRVPYEQYF
few	TRBV5-6	TRBJ2-3	.	17	TGTGCCAGCAGCTTGTTTTACGCCGGGGAGAGCACAGATACGCAGTATTTT	CASSLFYAGESTDTQYF
.	TRBV28	TRBJ2-7	TRBD2	16	TGTGCCAGCAGTTCCCCAGCGGGAGGGCCTACGTTAGAGCAGTACTTC	CASSSPAGGPTLEQYF
.	TRBV27	TRBJ2-1	.	11	TGTGCCAGTCAACTAGGGGGTGAGCAGTTCTTC	CASQLGGEQFF
.	TRBV7-3	TRBJ2-7	.	15	TGTGCCAGCAGCTTAAGTGCGGGGGCCAACTACGAGCAGTACTTC	CASSLSAGANYEQYF
few	TRBV7-3	TRBJ1-2	.	15	TGTGCCAGCAGCTTAAGAGCGGGGAACTCGGGGGGCTACACCTTC	CASSLRAGNSGGYTF
few	TRBV5-1	TRBJ2-5	.	15	TGCGCCAGCAGCTACCCTCGCAGGGCCCAAGAGACCCAGTACTTC	CASSYPRRAQETQYF
.	TRBV4-3	TRBJ2-3	.	16	TGCGCCAGCAGCCAAGAGGCACTAGCTTTCACAGATACGCAGTATTTT	CASSQEALAFTDTQYF
.	TRBV10-3	TRBJ1-5	TRBD1	13	TGTGCCATCAGAGACAGGGGGAGTGAGCCCCAGCATTTT	CAIRDRGSEPQHF
few	TRBV6-4	TRBJ2-2	TRBD1	14	TGTGCCAGCAGTGACACAGGGGGGACCGGGGAGCTGTTTTTT	CASSDTGGTGELFF
.	TRBV28	TRBJ1-5	.	14	TGTGCCAGCAGGGCTACAGGGAAGGATCAGCCCCAGCATTTT	CASRATGKDQPQHF
.	TRBV7-3	TRBJ2-3	TRBD2	18	TGTGCCAGCAGCTCCCGGGCGGCTAGCGGGGGGCCGGGGGATACGCAGTATTTT	CASSSRAASGGPGDTQYF
few	TRBV7-9	TRBJ1-1	.	14	TGTGCCAGCAGCTTTTGGAGCATGAACACTGAAGCTTTCTTT	CASSFWSMNTEAFF
.	TRBV7-2	TRBJ2-5	.	15	TGTGCCAGCAGCTTACGCGGGACAGTCCAAGAGACCCAGTACTTC	CASSLRGTVQETQYF
.	TRBV7-2	TRBJ1-1	.	16	TGTGCCAGCAGCTTAGTACCAGGGGCTACGAACACTGAAGCTTTCTTT	CASSLVPGATNTEAFF
.	TRBV28	TRBJ2-4	TRBD1	14	TGTGCCAGCAGTTTATCAGGGGGCGCGAACATTCAGTACTTC	CASSLSGGANIQYF
few	TRBV6-6	TRBJ2-1	.	13	TGTGCCAGCAGGCACAGACAATTCGATGAGCAGTTCTTC	CASRHRQFDEQFF
few	TRBV7-2	TRBJ2-3	TRBD1	16	TGTGCCAGCAGCAGGAGCTCCAGGGGGCAGGTATATCCGCAGTATTTT	CASSRSSRGQVYPQYF
.	TRBV4-1	TRBJ1-2	TRBD1	14	TGCGCCAGCAGCCAAGAAGGACAGGGTTATGGCTACACCTTC	CASSQEGQGYGYTF
.	TRBV27	TRBJ2-1	TRBD2	20	TGTGCCAGCAGTTTAGGAGAAGGCAATAGCGGGAGTTTCTTGTACAATGAGCAGTTCTTC	CASSLGEGNSGSFLYNEQFF
.	TRBV19	TRBJ2-3	TRBD1	14	TGTGCCAGTAGCGAAGGGGGCCGGGAAGATACGCAGTATTTT	CASSEGGREDTQYF
.	TRBV10-3	TRBJ2-3	.	15	TGTGCCATCAGTGGAAGGCAGCAGGGCACAGATACGCAGTATTTT	CAISGRQQGTDTQYF
few	TRBV30	TRBJ2-1	TRBD2	15	TGTGCCTGGAGCCTCCTAGCGGGATATTACAATGAGCAGTTCTTC	CAWSLLAGYYNEQFF
few	TRBV5-1	TRBJ2-4	TRBD2	14	TGCGCCAGCAGCCAAGGGACTAGCGGGAGTATTCAGTACTTC	CASSQGTSGSIQYF
.	TRBV9	TRBJ2-2	.	16	TGTGCCAGCAGCGTATCCAGCGTAGGGAACACCGGGGAGCTGTTTTTT	CASSVSSVGNTGELFF
few	TRBV19	TRBJ2-5	.	14	TGTGCCAGTAGTATTAGATACGGGGGAGAGACCCAGTACTTC	CASSIRYGGETQYF
few	TRBV30	TRBJ1-1	.	12	TGTGCCTGGAGACAAACCAACACTGAAGCTTTCTTT	CAWRQTNTEAFF
.	TRBV11-1	TRBJ2-1	TRBD2	14	TGTGCCAGCAGCATTAGCGGGTGGTACAATGAGCAGTTCTTC	CASSISGWYNEQFF
.	TRBV6-5	TRBJ1-4	.	14	TGTGCCAGCAGTTACTCAAGACAATTCATAAAACTGTTTTTT	CASSYSRQFIKLFF
few	TRBV28	TRBJ2-2	.	14	TGTGCCAGCAGTTCCGGACAATTCACCGGGGAGCTGTTTTTT	CASSSGQFTGELFF
once	TRBV5-4	TRBJ2-3	.	13	TGTGCCAGCAGCTTGCCGGGGAGAGATACGCAGTATTTT	CASSLPGRDTQYF
.	TRBV11-2	TRBJ2-7	TRBD1	13	TGTGCCAGCAGCTTTGACAGGGGCCACGAGCAGTACTTC	CASSFDRGHEQYF
few	TRBV9	TRBJ1-5	.	13	TGTGCCAGCAGCCCCCAGGGGCCTGAGCCCCAGCATTTT	CASSPQGPEPQHF
.	TRBV29-1	TRBJ2-2	.	14	TGCAGCGTTACTTGGGCAGTGAACACCGGGGAGCTGTTTTTT	CSVTWAVNTGELFF
few	TRBV6-1	TRBJ2-3	TRBD1	14	TGTGCCAGCAGCGGCAGGGGGCTGGTGGATACGCAGTATTTT	CASSGRGLVDTQYF
.	TRBV4-1	TRBJ1-1	.	16	TGCGCCAGCAGCCAAGCCTTCGACGGGATTTGGACTGAAGCTTTCTTT	CASSQAFDGIWTEAFF
few	TRBV5-4	TRBJ2-3	.	13	TGTGCCAGCAGCTTTCAGGGGGGTGATACGCAGTATTTT	CASSFQGGDTQYF
few	TRBV30	TRBJ2-7	TRBD2	17	TGTGCCTGGAGTGTATCCCTTTCTAGCGGGCCGACCTACGAGCAGTACTTC	CAWSVSLSSGPTYEQYF
few	TRBV30	TRBJ1-1	.	8	TGTGCCTGGCCACCATCAGGGTGG	CAWPPSGW